This TCR beta chain was recorded in a study of cytomegalovirus exposure and HLA in healthy donors. General study results and limits: A later analysis by the authors found several of the most significant clusters apparently linked to common viral pathogens. Some public TCRs appeared in many individuals, while most sequences were rare. Cytomegalovirus-associated TCR beta chains were listed, numbering 164.

About this clone: As yet, its antigen is unknown.

PCR employed 60 Vbeta and 13 Jbeta primers. Sequenced by immunoSEQ multiplex PCR; TCRdb stores in-frame clones only, minus some. The repertoire table contains 150,000 to 250,000 clones. V lost 8 bases to trimming and J lost 0 bases, with 13 bases between them. This CDR3 region has 14 residues. From germline, CDR1 is SEHNR and CDR2 FQNEAQ (reference sequence). This TCR was recovered from a boy aged 10-17 years in good health and CMV-seronegative. The rearrangement uses TRBV7-9 and TRBJ1-1; D is uncertain. The sequenced sample consisted of PBMCs. The CDR3 nucleotides read TGTGCCAGCTGCCCCCCCAGTATGAACACTGAAGCTTTCTTT. It encodes CASCPPSMNTEAFF.